This entry describes one TCR beta chain. The sample is drawn from a study of cytomegalovirus exposure and HLA in healthy donors. The PCR ran on 60 Vbeta and 13 Jbeta primers. The protocol was immunoSEQ multiplex PCR, while the TCRdb copy is restricted to in-frame clones and leaves out a portion. This sample has roughly 120,000 clones, with over 70% found just once. The CDR3 is 15 residues long. The germline gives CDR1 MGHRA, CDR2 YSYEKL. Trimming took 4 bases from V and 2 from J; bases not matched to a gene: 5. Samples came from healthy bone marrow donors. The source material was PBMCs. This clonotype was obtained from a female donor in good health and CMV-seropositive. The chain recombines TRBV4-1 with TRBJ2-5; 9 nucleotides match TRBD1. The DNA of the CDR3 is TGCGCCAGCAGCCTAGGACAGGGGTCACAAGAGACCCAGTACTTC. It yields the protein CASSLGQGSQETQYF.